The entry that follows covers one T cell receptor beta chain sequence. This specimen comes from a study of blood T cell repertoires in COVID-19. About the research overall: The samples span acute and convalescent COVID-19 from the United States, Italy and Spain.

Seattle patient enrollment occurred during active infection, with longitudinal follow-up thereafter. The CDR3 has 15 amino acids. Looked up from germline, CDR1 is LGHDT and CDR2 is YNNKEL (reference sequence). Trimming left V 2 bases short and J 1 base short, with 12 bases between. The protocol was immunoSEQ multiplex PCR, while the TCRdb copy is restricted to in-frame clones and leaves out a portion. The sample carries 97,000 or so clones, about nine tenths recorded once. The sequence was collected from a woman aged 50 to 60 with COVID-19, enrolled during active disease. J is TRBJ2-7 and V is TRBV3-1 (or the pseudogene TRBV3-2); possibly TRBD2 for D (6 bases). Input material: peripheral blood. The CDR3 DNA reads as TGTGCCAGCAGCCAAAGTGCGGGGTTTTCCTACGAGCAGTACTTC. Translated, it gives CASSQSAGFSYEQYF.